Shown below are 32 T cell receptor beta chains from a single sample sequenced in a study of shared clonotypes between healthy human individuals. The assay was immunoSEQ multiplex PCR, and TCRdb's table has in-frame clones only and misses some. Here the sample spans over a million clones, around 78% being singletons. What was sequenced was memory CD4+ T cells from PBMCs. Subset in this sample: CD45RA-negative fraction. The receptors were sampled from a man aged 18 to 29 in good health. Some clones in this sample may be carry-over from other donors' samples.

J is TRBJ1-1 and V is TRBV7-9; the D gene is possibly TRBD1 (5 bases). The V gene's germline CDR1 is SEHNR and CDR2 FQNEAQ (reference sequence). V lost 0 bases and J lost 4, with 6 bases in between. The CDR3 runs to 13 residues. The CDR3 coding sequence is TGTGCCAGCAGCTTAGCGAGGGGCACTGAAGCTTTCTTT. Its protein product is CASSLARGTEAFF. Full variable domain (outside the CDR3, taken from reference TRBV7-9 and TRBJ1-1): DTGVSQNPRHKITKRGQNVTFRCDPISEHNRLYWYRQTLGQGPEFLTYFQNEAQLEKSRLLSDRFSAERPKGSFSTLEIQRTEQGDSAMYLCASSLARGTEAFFGQGTRLTVV.

This sequence joins TRBV19 and TRBJ2-4; tentatively, D is TRBD1 (5 bases). V shed 3 bases and J shed 7 bases, with 7 bases lying between them. CDR3 length: 12 amino acids. Germline lookup yields CDR1 LNHDA and CDR2 SQIVND (reference sequence). For the CDR3, the DNA is TGTGCCAGTAGTATCAAGGGGAACATTCAGTACTTC. This gives the protein CASSIKGNIQYF. Full variable domain (outside the CDR3, taken from reference TRBV19 and TRBJ2-4): DGGITQSPKYLFRKEGQNVTLSCEQNLNHDAMYWYRQDPGQGLRLIYYSQIVNDFQKGDIAEGYSVSREKKESFPLTVTSAQKNPTAFYLCASSIKGNIQYFGAGTRLSVL.

In this sample, this clone turned up many times. Other DNA sequences in this sample translate to the same CDR3. This chain links TRBV30 with TRBJ1-3, with D unclear. This CDR3 is 13 amino acids long. V shed 0 bases and J shed 3 bases, with 6 bases lying between them. CDR1 and CDR2 (germline): GTSNPN, SVGIG (reference sequence). As DNA, the CDR3 is TGTGCCTGGAGTGTATCGGGTGGAAACACCATATATTTT. This codes for CAWSVSGGNTIYF.

A few counts support this clone. This chain joins TRBV7-2 and TRBJ2-7; 7 nucleotides match TRBD1. Trimming at V came to 4 bases and at J to 4 bases, leaving 4 bases not matched to a gene. CDR1 and CDR2 from the germline V gene are SGHTA and FQGNSA. The CDR3 contains 13 residues. This CDR3 reads CASSWDRLYEQYF. CDR3 coding DNA: TGTGCCAGCAGCTGGGACAGATTATACGAGCAGTACTTC. Complete variable domain (other parts from reference TRBV7-2 and TRBJ2-7): GAGVSQSPSNKVTEKGKDVELRCDPISGHTALYWYRQSLGQGLEFLIYFQGNSAPDKSGLPSDRFSAERTGGSVSTLTIQRTQQEDSAVYLCASSWDRLYEQYFGPGTRLTVT.

The J gene is TRBJ2-7, the V gene TRBV28, with 8 bases fitting TRBD2. The CDR3 sequence is 16 residues long. Trimming took 5 bases from V and 1 from J; bases not matched to a gene: 10. CDR1 is MDHEN and CDR2 is SYDVKM in the germline V gene. CDR3 bases: TGTGCCAGCAGTCCCCCCCAGGCGGGAGGATCCTACGAGCAGTACTTC. Translating it yields CASSPPQAGGSYEQYF.

The V and J genes are TRBV6-6 and TRBJ2-3; possible D gene TRBD1, 5 bases. V lost 8 bases to trimming and J lost 1 base, with 16 bases between them. CDR1 is MNHNY and CDR2 is SVGAGI in the germline V gene (reference sequence). This CDR3 spans 15 amino acids. DNA for the CDR3: TGTGCCAGCTCCGGGCAGGGAAGTGGCACAGATACGCAGTATTTT. Amino acids: CASSGQGSGTDTQYF.

J is TRBJ2-5 and V is TRBV5-1; D may be TRBD2 (6 bases). Looked up from germline, CDR1 is SGHRS and CDR2 is YFSETQ. The CDR3 is 15 residues long. V dropped 4 bases and J dropped 5 bases, with 18 bases sitting between them. The CDR3 region is CASSPGTQQGETQYF. CDR3 sequence (DNA): TGCGCCAGCAGCCCCGGGACTCAACAAGGGGAGACCCAGTACTTC.

This clone has more than one count but fewer than ten. The chain has TRBV4-3 and TRBJ2-1, with 10 bases matching TRBD2. V lost 1 base, J lost 9 bases, and 9 bases stayed unmatched. CDR1 is LGHNA and CDR2 is YSLEER in the germline V gene. The CDR3 sequence is 16 residues long. CDR3: CASSQGSSGRKGEQFF. The CDR3 nucleotides read TGCGCCAGCAGCCAAGGCTCTAGCGGGAGAAAGGGTGAGCAGTTCTTC.

The gene calls are TRBV5-1 and TRBJ2-2; unclear D gene. The ends were cut back, 2 bases at V and 2 bases at J, with 10 bases in the middle. CDR3 length equals 15 residues. The germline V gene has CDR1 SGHRS and CDR2 YFSETQ. The CDR3 DNA follows: TGCGCCAGCAGCTTTAGGGCAGCCAACACCGGGGAGCTGTTTTTT. This gives the protein CASSFRAANTGELFF. Combining the CDR3 with reference TRBV5-1 and TRBJ2-2 gives the whole variable domain KAGVTQTPRYLIKTRGQQVTLSCSPISGHRSVSWYQQTPGQGLQFLFEYFSETQRNKGNFPGRFSGRQFSNSRSEMNVSTLELGDSALYLCASSFRAANTGELFFGEGSRLTVL.

V is TRBV28 and J is TRBJ1-2; D is unclear. Germline assignment: CDR1 MDHEN and CDR2 SYDVKM. The CDR3 contains 14 residues. V was cut by 4 bases and J by 4 bases, with 13 bases left in between. The CDR3 DNA reads as TGTGCCAGCAGTTCCCTGGCCGAGGGCTATGGCTACACCTTC. Translation: CASSSLAEGYGYTF.

The genes are TRBV9 and TRBJ2-5; either TRBD1 or TRBD2 may supply D (5 bases each). Germline lookup yields CDR1 SGDLS and CDR2 YYNGEE. The V end was cut by 4 bases, the J end by 1 base, with 11 bases between. This CDR3 has 14 residues. The CDR3 reads CASSLGTAQETQYF. In nucleotides, the CDR3 is TGTGCCAGCAGCCTTGGGACCGCCCAAGAGACCCAGTACTTC.

V gene TRBV27 combines with J gene TRBJ2-7; 10 bases match TRBD2. The V and J ends lost 2 bases and 2 bases, in that order; junction bases with no gene match: 9. This CDR3 is 17 amino acids long. CDR1 and CDR2 (germline): MNHEY, SMNVEV (reference sequence). The CDR3 here is CASSLRLAGASPYEQYF. Written as DNA, the CDR3 is TGTGCCAGCAGTTTAAGGCTAGCGGGAGCTTCACCCTACGAGCAGTACTTC.

This clone occurred once. The V call is TRBV29-1, the J call TRBJ2-5; D ambiguous. CDR3 size: 15 residues. Germline V gene sequence: CDR1 SQVTM, CDR2 ANQGSEA. Trimming removed 4 bases at V and 1 base at J, with 16 bases between. CDR3: CSVATTQDTQETQYF. The CDR3 DNA is TGCAGCGTTGCTACTACCCAAGATACCCAAGAGACCCAGTACTTC.

The chain employs TRBV4-1 and TRBJ1-4; D gene unclear. CDR3 length: 15 residues. Trimming pared 4 bases from V and 6 bases from J, leaving 15 bases between. CDR1 is MGHRA, CDR2 YSYEKL, per germline. CDR3 amino acids: CASSRSGRVDEKLFF. The CDR3 DNA sequence: TGCGCCAGCAGCCGGTCGGGTAGGGTTGATGAAAAACTGTTTTTT.

The chain combines TRBV5-1 with TRBJ2-3, with 9 positions matching TRBD2. The germline CDR1 and CDR2 sequences are SGHRS and YFSETQ. CDR3 length: 16 amino acids. V was clipped by 5 bases and J by 3 bases; unmatched bases: 10. CDR3 sequence reads: CASSFRSGSGTDTQYF. Here the CDR3 DNA reads TGCGCCAGCAGTTTCCGTAGCGGGAGTGGGACAGATACGCAGTATTTT.

The chain joins TRBV7-2 to TRBJ2-7; 9 positions match TRBD2. The CDR3 has 15 amino acids. CDR1 and CDR2 from the germline V gene are SGHTA and FQGNSA. The ends lost 2 bases at V and 3 bases at J; junction bases unmatched: 5. CDR3 DNA sequence: TGTGCCAGCAGCTTATTCACTAGCGGGTTCTACGAGCAGTACTTC. Amino acid sequence: CASSLFTSGFYEQYF.

The V and J genes are TRBV5-1 and TRBJ1-4, with TRBD1 identical over 9 bases. The germline CDR1 and CDR2 sequences are SGHRS and YFSETQ. V dropped 3 bases and J dropped 8; count of bases not matched to a gene: 8. The CDR3 length is 15 residues. The CDR3 reads CASSSFGTGSEKLFF. DNA for the CDR3: TGCGCCAGCAGCTCATTTGGGACAGGGAGCGAAAAACTGTTTTTT. Supplemented by reference TRBV5-1 and TRBJ1-4, the full variable domain reads KAGVTQTPRYLIKTRGQQVTLSCSPISGHRSVSWYQQTPGQGLQFLFEYFSETQRNKGNFPGRFSGRQFSNSRSEMNVSTLELGDSALYLCASSSFGTGSEKLFFGSGTQLSVL.

The chain links TRBV28 to TRBJ1-5; D ambiguous. V lost 1 base, J lost 2 bases, and 15 bases lay in between. Germline V gene lookup returns CDR1 MDHEN and CDR2 SYDVKM. CDR3 length: 17 amino acids. CDR3 bases: TGTGCCAGCAGTTTATCAGCGGGGTTTGTGGGCAATCAGCCCCAGCATTTT. This translates into CASSLSAGFVGNQPQHF.

This chain joins TRBV7-3 and TRBJ2-5; weak D call: TRBD1 (6 bases). Trimming removed 2 bases at V and 0 bases at J, with 10 bases between. The CDR3 sequence is 15 residues long. Germline V lookup: CDR1 SGHTA, CDR2 FQGTGA. The CDR3 DNA reads as TGTGCCAGCAGCTTAGGGGGCGGAAACCAAGAGACCCAGTACTTC. Amino acids: CASSLGGGNQETQYF. The full variable domain, rest sourced from reference TRBV7-3 and TRBJ2-5, is GAGVSQTPSNKVTEKGKYVELRCDPISGHTALYWYRQSLGQGPEFLIYFQGTGAADDSGLPNDRFFAVRPEGSVSTLKIQRTERGDSAVYLCASSLGGGNQETQYFGPGTRLLVL.

V gene TRBV28 combines with J gene TRBJ1-2; D call uncertain. This CDR3 contains 15 residues. Germline values: CDR1 MDHEN, CDR2 SYDVKM. The V end was cut by 7 bases, the J end by 2 bases, with 17 bases between. Here the CDR3 reads CASTVHFQGNYGYTF. CDR3 nucleotides: TGTGCCAGCACCGTACATTTTCAAGGGAACTATGGCTACACCTTC.

V usage is TRBV27 and J usage is TRBJ2-1; D unresolved. Trimming took off 2 bases at V and 9 bases at J, with 17 bases between the two ends. Germline CDR1 MNHEY, CDR2 SMNVEV (reference sequence). The CDR3 has 15 amino acids. This CDR3 reads CASSLKGRVFGEQFF. CDR3 DNA sequence: TGTGCCAGCAGTTTAAAGGGAAGGGTGTTCGGTGAGCAGTTCTTC.

With regard to this clone: The identical CDR3 is also encoded by other nucleotide sequences in the sample. The chain combines TRBV28 with TRBJ1-5; D ambiguous. The CDR3 length is 14 residues. Per germline, CDR1 MDHEN and CDR2 SYDVKM. Trimming removed 4 bases from V and 0 bases from J, with 7 bases in between. CDR3 sequence reads: CASSSSYSNQPQHF. Written as DNA, the CDR3 is TGTGCCAGCAGTTCTTCTTATAGCAATCAGCCCCAGCATTTT.

This clone was picked up many times. The junction does not match germline at one end; this may be a read error. This chain connects TRBV27 to TRBJ2-7; tentatively, D is TRBD2 (5 bases). Germline V gives CDR1 MNHEY, CDR2 SMNVEV (reference sequence). The CDR3 runs 15 residues. The CDR3 is CASSLSGGVGYEQYF. DNA of the CDR3: TGTGCCAGCAGTCTATCAGGAGGAGTAGGCTACGAGCAGTACTTC.

Concerning this clone itself: At one boundary the junction diverges from the germline segment, which might be a read error. V gene TRBV18 combines with J gene TRBJ2-7; D perhaps matches TRBD1 (6 bases). The CDR3 extends over 14 amino acids. Per germline, CDR1 KGHSH and CDR2 LQKENI. The CDR3 loop reads CASSPQGTEYEQYF. The DNA of the CDR3 is TGTGCCAGCTCCCCACAGGGTACAGAATACGAGCAGTACTTC.

This clone was found a few times. The gene calls are TRBV7-8 and TRBJ1-1, with D possibly being TRBD1 (6 bases). Germline lookup yields CDR1 SGHVS and CDR2 FQNEAQ. With 6 bases removed from V and 1 base from J, the gap between germline ends came to 12 bases. There are 14 residues in the CDR3. DNA for the CDR3: TGTGCCAGCAGGCACCTAGGGGGGAACACTGAAGCTTTCTTT. Its translation is CASRHLGGNTEAFF.

This clone showed up just once. The chain joins TRBV6-1 to TRBJ2-6; D may be TRBD1 (5 bases). The CDR3 extends over 18 amino acids. Germline V gene lookup returns CDR1 MNHNS and CDR2 SASEGT. Trimming stripped 4 bases from V and 3 bases from J, with 19 bases between. The CDR3 protein is CASSGGHRAVVGANVLTF. The CDR3 region has the DNA TGTGCCAGCAGTGGCGGACATAGGGCCGTGGTTGGGGCCAACGTCCTGACTTTC.

In the case of this clone: A read error may explain this, as a much larger clone is one base away. This chain links TRBV5-8 with TRBJ2-5, with TRBD2 matching 8 bases. J lost 4 bases, V lost 0 bases, and 2 bases had no gene match. The CDR3 is 14 residues long. Germline V gives CDR1 SGHTS, CDR2 YDEGEE. CDR3 bases: TGTGCCAGCAGCTTGGGGCTAGCGGGAGAGACCCAGTACTTC. It yields the protein CASSLGLAGETQYF.

The chain combines TRBV28 with TRBJ2-2, with TRBD1 as a possible D gene (5 bases). The germline V gene has CDR1 MDHEN and CDR2 SYDVKM. Trimming pared 6 bases from V and 5 bases from J, leaving 7 bases between. The CDR3 runs 12 residues. The CDR3 sequence is CASRTVTGELFF. In DNA, the CDR3 is TGTGCCAGCAGGACAGTAACCGGGGAGCTGTTTTTT.

This sequence joins TRBV5-1 and TRBJ2-5, with D possibly TRBD1 on 6 matching bases. Germline CDR1 is SGHRS and CDR2 is YFSETQ. Trimming cost V 5 bases and J 5 bases, with 19 bases left between them. This CDR3 is 15 amino acids long. The CDR3 loop is CASRMMTGTHETQYF. The CDR3 bases are TGCGCCAGCAGGATGATGACAGGAACCCACGAGACCCAGTACTTC.

The CDR3 sequence is CASSYGGHSGNTIYF. The CDR3 DNA reads as TGTGCCAGCAGTTACGGGGGCCACTCTGGAAACACCATATATTTT. This chain connects TRBV28 to TRBJ1-3; tentatively, D is TRBD1 (6 bases). This CDR3 region has 15 residues. The germline V gene encodes CDR1 MDHEN and CDR2 SYDVKM. V was cut by 4 bases and J by 0 bases, with 10 bases left in between.

The V gene is TRBV11-3, the J gene TRBJ2-1; a weak D match, TRBD1 (5 bases). This CDR3 has 14 residues. The germline gives CDR1 SGHNT, CDR2 YENEEA. Trimming left V 5 bases short and J 8 bases short, with 16 bases between. The CDR3 protein is CASSHARTYYEQFF. Here the CDR3 DNA reads TGTGCCAGCAGCCATGCTAGGACATACTATGAGCAGTTCTTC.

Remarks on this clone: Other DNA sequences in this specimen translate into the identical CDR3. This chain joins TRBV14 and TRBJ2-5; D possibly corresponds to TRBD2 (6 bases). CDR3 size: 14 residues. Germline CDR1 is SGHDN and CDR2 is FVKESK. Trimming cost V 5 bases and J 5 bases, with 15 bases left between them. The CDR3 loop is CASSRRGAGETQYF. The DNA of the CDR3 is TGTGCCAGCAGCAGGAGGGGCGCGGGGGAGACCCAGTACTTC.